This T cell receptor (beta chain) was obtained from a study of shared T cell receptors in the human thymus. This CDR3 has 14 amino acids. V was clipped by 5 bases and J by 0 bases, with 10 bases between them. Germline V gene data show CDR1 as SGHNT and CDR2 as YYREEE (reference sequence). Clones were sequenced by immunoSEQ multiplex PCR, and TCRdb holds only the in-frame ones, with some missing. This sample has 600,000 to 900,000 clones, with 70% to 90% found just once. This sample was also put to use in a study of human thymus T cells. That work states: In corrective heart surgery, resections were taken, and these provided the thymus tissue.

The sequencing input was thymocytes. This receptor was taken from a girl under two years old with a congenital heart defect. This chain uses TRBV5-4 with TRBJ2-3; D possibly corresponds to TRBD1 (5 bases). CDR3 in amino acids: CASSFDRSTDTQYF. CDR3 nucleotide sequence: TGTGCCAGCAGTTTTGACAGAAGCACAGATACGCAGTATTTT.